Listed here are 27 T cell receptor beta chains from one sample, sequenced in a study of vaccination and CD4 T cells after COVID-19. Cultured CD4+ T-cell DNA underwent Oncomine TCR Beta short-read sequencing. TCRdb analysed the PCR reads with MiXCR anew, one entry per CDR3 protein. Of 10,000 or so distinct CDR3 sequences listed, around 40% were seen once; the top ten hold around 10%. No antigen has been identified for these receptors. Documented treatment: roughly 10-day PBMC culture with coronavirus spike peptide pools or control peptides (ViraFEST assay). The source material was CD4+ T cells from blood, cultured in vitro, sampled after SARS-CoV-2 vaccination. The receptors derive from a human donor who had recovered from COVID-19.

The sample holds a few counts of this clonotype. J is TRBJ1-5 and V is TRBV28, with 9 bases that match TRBD1. Trimming removed 5 bases from V and 3 bases from J; junction bases left unmatched: 20. Germline V lookup: CDR1 MDHEN, CDR2 SYDVKM. The CDR3 sequence is 20 residues long. The CDR3: CASSTQYRGQTPTTNQPQHF. The CDR3 nucleotides read TGTGCCAGCAGTACCCAATACAGGGGGCAAACTCCAACCACCAATCAGCCCCAGCATTTT.

The J gene is TRBJ1-3, the V gene TRBV6-5; D unresolved. V shed 2 bases and J shed 3 bases, with 8 bases lying between them. This CDR3 spans 14 amino acids. Germline V gene sequence: CDR1 MNHEY, CDR2 SVGAGI. The CDR3: CASSYGGGGNTIYF. CDR3 coding DNA: TGTGCCAGCAGTTACGGCGGAGGTGGAAACACCATATATTTT.

In nucleotides, the CDR3 is TGCAGTGCTAGAGATTTTCGGGGAGGTATGGACAATGAGCAGTTCTTC. Its translation is CSARDFRGGMDNEQFF. The chain recombines TRBV20-1 with TRBJ2-1, with D perhaps matching TRBD2 (6 bases). Trimming cost V 0 bases and J 5 bases, with 17 bases left between them. The germline gives CDR1 DFQATT, CDR2 SNEGSKA (reference sequence). The CDR3 loop spans 16 amino acids.

This clonotype is classed as medium-sized. The V gene is TRBV19, the J gene TRBJ1-5; no clear D gene. V dropped 3 bases and J dropped 3 bases, with 15 bases sitting between them. Germline V gives CDR1 LNHDA, CDR2 SQIVND (reference sequence). This CDR3 has 16 residues. CDR3 nucleotide sequence: TGTGCCAGTAGTATCGGCAGCAGTGCATCCAATCAGCCCCAGCATTTT. This codes for CASSIGSSASNQPQHF.

The gene calls are TRBV28 and TRBJ1-4, with unresolved D. Trimming stripped 11 bases from V and 7 bases from J, with 8 bases between. Per germline, CDR1 MDHEN and CDR2 SYDVKM. This CDR3 is 10 amino acids long. CDR3 nucleotides: TGTGCCGGAGCGGTTGAAAAACTGTTTTTT. This sequence encodes CAGAVEKLFF.

This clonotype was seen a handful of times. The CDR3 reads CASHEGGVSPDTQYF. As DNA, the CDR3 is TGTGCCAGCCACGAGGGGGGAGTAAGCCCAGATACGCAGTATTTT. J is TRBJ2-3 and V is TRBV6-1, with D perhaps assigned TRBD1 or TRBD2 (6 bases each). In germline, CDR1 is MNHNS, CDR2 SASEGT. The CDR3 totals 15 residues. V was trimmed by 8 bases and J by 4 bases, leaving 19 bases between them.

The chain carries TRBV7-2 and TRBJ2-3, with D perhaps given as TRBD1 or TRBD2 (5 bases each). Germline values: CDR1 SGHTA, CDR2 FQGNSA. This CDR3 is built from 15 residues. The V and J ends lost 4 bases and 2 bases respectively, with 13 bases between them. Here the CDR3 DNA reads TGTGCCAGCAGCTCAACGGGGCTGGCCACAGATACGCAGTATTTT. Its translation is CASSSTGLATDTQYF. Complete variable domain (other parts from reference TRBV7-2 and TRBJ2-3): GAGVSQSPSNKVTEKGKDVELRCDPISGHTALYWYRQSLGQGLEFLIYFQGNSAPDKSGLPSDRFSAERTGGSVSTLTIQRTQQEDSAVYLCASSSTGLATDTQYFGPGTRLTVL.

This sequence joins TRBV6-5 and TRBJ1-5; TRBD1 matches 7 bases. This CDR3 contains 15 residues. The V gene's germline CDR1 is MNHEY and CDR2 SVGAGI. V trimming: 4 bases; J trimming: 6 bases; junction bases outside the gene matches: 9. The CDR3 nucleotides read TGTGCCAGCAGTTCACAACAGGGGTTGGCTCAGCCCCAGCATTTT. As protein: CASSSQQGLAQPQHF.

The genes are TRBV7-9 and TRBJ1-2; perhaps TRBD1 as D (5 bases). This CDR3 comprises 16 residues. The V gene's germline CDR1 is SEHNR and CDR2 FQNEAQ (reference sequence). V was clipped by 1 base and J by 5 bases, with 17 bases between them. In DNA, the CDR3 is TGTGCCAGCAGCTTAGGATCGGGGGGGAAGGGATATGGCTACACCTTC. Protein product: CASSLGSGGKGYGYTF.

V is TRBV18 and J is TRBJ2-4, with 9 bases aligning to TRBD1. CDR1 KGHSH and CDR2 LQKENI come from the germline V gene. The CDR3 consists of 13 residues. The trim removed 6 bases at V and 8 bases at J, leaving 5 bases unmatched. The CDR3 DNA sequence: TGTGCCAGCTCCCGGGACAGGGTGGACATTCAGTACTTC. Protein: CASSRDRVDIQYF.

This clonotype was detected once. V usage is TRBV5-1 and J usage is TRBJ2-3, with D possibly matching TRBD2 (5 bases). The germline CDR1 and CDR2 sequences are SGHRS and YFSETQ. V lost 0 bases and J 2 bases, leaving 7 bases between the germline ends. The CDR3 runs to 14 residues. CDR3 DNA sequence: TGCGCCAGCAGCTTGGGGCGGGCCACAGATACGCAGTATTTT. It specifies CASSLGRATDTQYF. The variable domain in full, completed from reference TRBV5-1 and TRBJ2-3, reads KAGVTQTPRYLIKTRGQQVTLSCSPISGHRSVSWYQQTPGQGLQFLFEYFSETQRNKGNFPGRFSGRQFSNSRSEMNVSTLELGDSALYLCASSLGRATDTQYFGPGTRLTVL.

The CDR3 reads CASSQEAQGQETQYF. The CDR3 DNA follows: TGCGCCAGCAGCCAAGAGGCACAGGGCCAAGAGACCCAGTACTTC. The chain has TRBV4-3 and TRBJ2-5; tentative D call: TRBD1 (6 bases). The CDR3 length is 15 residues. Germline CDR1 is LGHNA and CDR2 is YSLEER. Between the trimmed V and J ends, which lost 0 bases and 1 base, there was a span of 9 bases.

The V call is TRBV25-1, the J call TRBJ1-2; TRBD1 is a possible D gene (6 bases). The V and J ends lost 3 bases and 1 base respectively, with 9 bases between them. The CDR3 is made up of 14 amino acids. CDR1 MGHDK and CDR2 SYGVNS come from the germline V gene. The CDR3 sequence: CASSDGQLNYGYTF. The CDR3 DNA follows: TGTGCCAGCAGTGACGGACAGCTTAACTATGGCTACACCTTC.

CDR3 amino acids: CASSHHRDRAIDGYTF. CDR3 in DNA: TGCGCCAGCAGCCACCACCGGGACAGGGCGATAGACGGCTACACCTTC. The V gene is TRBV4-1, the J gene TRBJ1-2, with TRBD1 identical over 9 bases. The CDR3 covers 16 residues. Germline CDR1 reads MGHRA; CDR2 reads YSYEKL. V shed 3 bases, J shed 8 bases, and the junction held 13 bases outside the gene matches.

This clonotype was counted only a few times. This rearrangement joins TRBV6-4 to TRBJ2-7, with TRBD2 matching 9 bases. The CDR3 contains 15 residues. Per germline, CDR1 MRHNA and CDR2 SNTAGT. Trimming took 5 bases from V and 1 from J; bases not matched to a gene: 6. CDR3 protein: CASSSLAGSSYEQYF. DNA of the CDR3: TGTGCCAGCAGTTCTCTAGCGGGATCTTCCTACGAGCAGTACTTC.

The DNA of the CDR3 is TGTGCCAGCAGCACGTACAGGTCCCCTAACTATGGCTACACCTTC. Its protein product is CASSTYRSPNYGYTF. This chain links TRBV7-2 with TRBJ1-2; the D gene is possibly TRBD1 (5 bases). This CDR3 spans 15 amino acids. Looked up from germline, CDR1 is SGHTA and CDR2 is FQGNSA. V lost 5 bases, J lost 0 bases, and 13 bases lay in between.

This clonotype was found a few times. This chain joins TRBV6-5 and TRBJ1-1, with D possibly being TRBD1 (6 bases). This CDR3 region has 16 residues. Trimming pared 0 bases from V and 6 bases from J, leaving 17 bases between. Germline V gene data show CDR1 as MNHEY and CDR2 as SVGAGI. The CDR3 DNA reads as TGTGCCAGCAGTTACTCCAAAACAGGGAAAATAGCTGAAGCTTTCTTT. Its protein product is CASSYSKTGKIAEAFF.

This clonotype appeared a few times. The chain couples TRBV20-1 to TRBJ1-5, with unresolved D. The CDR3 runs to 14 residues. Trimming stripped 2 bases from V and 4 bases from J, with 12 bases between. Germline V CDR1 and CDR2: DFQATT, SNEGSKA (reference sequence). DNA of the CDR3: TGCAGTGCTAGATTCGGTTTCGGGAATCAGCCCCAGCATTTT. Protein sequence: CSARFGFGNQPQHF.

The J gene is TRBJ1-1, the V gene TRBV28, with 8 bases aligning to TRBD1. Germline V gene sequence: CDR1 MDHEN, CDR2 SYDVKM. V trimming: 6 bases; J trimming: 0 bases; junction bases outside the gene matches: 3. The CDR3 runs 14 residues. The CDR3 DNA sequence: TGTGCCAGCAGGGCAGGGGGCTTGAACACTGAAGCTTTCTTT. Translated: CASRAGGLNTEAFF.

This clonotype was detected only once. This chain links TRBV20-1 with TRBJ2-2; D possibly corresponds to TRBD1 (8 bases). V was trimmed by 3 bases and J by 4 bases, leaving 12 bases between them. The CDR3 totals 14 residues. Per germline, CDR1 DFQATT and CDR2 SNEGSKA (reference sequence). CDR3 amino acids: CSARTGEGTGELFF. The CDR3 DNA reads TGCAGTGCTAGGACAGGGGAGGGCACCGGGGAGCTGTTTTTT.

The genes are TRBV4-1 and TRBJ2-1; D is perhaps TRBD1 (6 bases). V was trimmed by 4 bases and J by 9 bases, leaving 22 bases between them. This CDR3 region has 16 residues. CDR1 and CDR2 (germline): MGHRA, YSYEKL. CDR3 sequence reads: CASSLKIGDIQREQFF. As DNA, the CDR3 is TGCGCCAGCAGCCTGAAAATCGGGGACATCCAGCGTGAGCAGTTCTTC.

This chain connects TRBV6-5 to TRBJ2-3; D uncertain. CDR3 length equals 12 residues. Per germline, CDR1 MNHEY and CDR2 SVGAGI. V was shortened by 0 bases and J by 6 bases, with 4 bases between the two germline ends. Here the CDR3 reads CASSYSRDTQYF. CDR3 nucleotides: TGTGCCAGCAGTTACTCGAGGGATACGCAGTATTTT.

This clonotype was detected only a few times. The chain couples TRBV27 to TRBJ2-7, with 9 bases aligning to TRBD1. CDR1 and CDR2 (germline): MNHEY, SMNVEV (reference sequence). This CDR3 has 14 residues. Germline trimming cut 6 bases from V and 3 bases from J; bases unmatched to any gene: 6. The CDR3 nucleotides are TGTGCCAGCAGCAAACGACAGGGGGTCTACGAGCAGTACTTC. Protein: CASSKRQGVYEQYF.

The V gene is TRBV27, the J gene TRBJ1-6; TRBD1 matches 7 bases. CDR3 length equals 18 residues. The germline V gene has CDR1 MNHEY and CDR2 SMNVEV (reference sequence). V trimming: 6 bases; J trimming: 7 bases; junction bases outside the gene matches: 18. CDR3 sequence (DNA): TGTGCCAGCAGCCATATCATGGGACAGCCAGGGGGAAATTCACCCCTCCACTTT. Translated, it gives CASSHIMGQPGGNSPLHF.

V usage is TRBV7-9 and J usage is TRBJ1-2; 9 bases line up with TRBD1. CDR1 SEHNR and CDR2 FQNEAQ come from the germline V gene (reference sequence). The V gene end was trimmed by 5 bases and the J gene end by 8 bases; junction bases not matched to a gene: 6. The CDR3 extends over 13 amino acids. The CDR3 spells CASSVWTGEGYTF. The DNA for the CDR3 is TGTGCCAGCAGCGTTTGGACAGGGGAAGGCTACACCTTC. The full variable domain, completed using reference TRBV7-9 and TRBJ1-2, is DTGVSQNPRHKITKRGQNVTFRCDPISEHNRLYWYRQTLGQGPEFLTYFQNEAQLEKSRLLSDRFSAERPKGSFSTLEIQRTEQGDSAMYLCASSVWTGEGYTFGSGTRLTVV.

This clonotype was detected only a few times. The chain uses TRBV20-1 and TRBJ1-5, with no clear D. V shed 0 bases and J shed 3 bases, with 9 bases lying between them. Germline CDR1 reads DFQATT; CDR2 reads SNEGSKA (reference sequence). There are 14 residues in the CDR3. CDR3 loop: CSARDRRDNQPQHF. DNA of the CDR3: TGCAGTGCTAGAGATCGGCGAGACAATCAGCCCCAGCATTTT.

The gene calls are TRBV27 and TRBJ2-1, with D perhaps matching TRBD1 (6 bases). This CDR3 comprises 18 residues. The germline gives CDR1 MNHEY, CDR2 SMNVEV (reference sequence). Trimming shortened V by 4 bases and J by 2 bases, and 21 bases separated the two germline ends. This CDR3 reads CASSSRTSDRPAYNEQFF. As DNA, the CDR3 is TGTGCCAGCAGTTCACGAACCTCGGACAGACCCGCCTACAATGAGCAGTTCTTC.